This entry describes one TCR beta chain. Its antigen is unidentified. This entry is derived from a study of cytomegalovirus exposure and HLA in healthy donors. The PCR had 60 Vbeta and 13 Jbeta primers. Some clones are missing from TCRdb's copy, which holds only in-frame ones; the method was immunoSEQ multiplex PCR. The sample has some 77,000 clones; 79% are singletons. General observations from the study: Available immune exposure information covered CMV serostatus only.

Germline values: CDR1 MDHEN, CDR2 SYDVKM. Trimming removed 0 bases from V and 2 bases from J, with 18 bases in between. CDR3 length equals 18 residues. Sampled while nominally healthy, donors likely had unrecorded immune exposures. The V gene is TRBV28, the J gene TRBJ2-3, with a weak D call TRBD2 (5 bases). This clonotype was obtained from a man aged 25 to 45 in good health and CMV-seronegative. The specimen sequenced was PBMCs. The chain's CDR3 is CASSLWEVVGRFTDTQYF. The CDR3 nucleotides are TGTGCCAGCAGTTTATGGGAGGTTGTAGGCAGATTCACAGATACGCAGTATTTT. The full variable domain, its missing parts supplied by reference TRBV28 and TRBJ2-3, is DVKVTQSSRYLVKRTGEKVFLECVQDMDHENMFWYRQDPGLGLRLIYFSYDVKMKEKGDIPEGYSVSREKKERFSLILESASTNQTSMYLCASSLWEVVGRFTDTQYFGPGTRLTVL.